This T cell receptor beta chain was retrieved from a study of cytomegalovirus exposure and HLA in healthy donors. Turning to the study itself: Per a later analysis, the 666 first-cohort and fewer than 150 validation repertoires shared one platform.

The count of this clone is one. The antigen is unknown. Study observations and caveats: Later, an analysis found that TCR clusters from the first cohort tended to co-occur in the approximately 130 validation repertoires.

TCRdb's table, derived via immunoSEQ multiplex PCR, lists solely in-frame clones and lacks some. The data contain 100,000 to 150,000 clones, 88% of them seen just once; the ten biggest clones take up 1.4% to 1.5%. Source material: PBMCs. This TCR was recovered from a man between 25 and 39 years old in good health and CMV-seronegative.

CDR3 in amino acids: CSVGTVLETQYF. The CDR3 DNA reads TGCAGCGTAGGGACAGTTTTAGAGACCCAGTACTTC. V gene TRBV29-1 combines with J gene TRBJ2-5, with TRBD1 matching over 7 bases. Germline V gene sequence: CDR1 SQVTM, CDR2 ANQGSEA. There are 12 residues in the CDR3. The J segment lost 4 bases and the V segment lost 6 bases, leaving 5 bases of the junction unmatched. Full variable domain (outside the CDR3, taken from reference TRBV29-1 and TRBJ2-5): SAVISQKPSRDICQRGTSLTIQCQVDSQVTMMFWYRQQPGQSLTLIATANQGSEATYESGFVIDKFPISRPNLTFSTLTVSNMSPEDSSIYLCSVGTVLETQYFGPGTRLLVL.